This TCR beta chain emerged from a study of T cell clonality in common variable immunodeficiency. General study points: CVID subjects shared fewer TCRbeta clones than healthy controls did. Patient heterogeneity in the CVID cohort limited correlations between repertoire features and clinical complications. Common variable immunodeficiency TCR beta sequences reportedly had fewer deletions and N-nucleotide insertions.

CDR3 size: 16 residues. V shed 0 bases, J shed 4 bases, and the junction held 8 bases outside the gene matches. Germline V lookup: CDR1 SGHNT, CDR2 YYREEE (reference sequence). This clone showed up many times. What it binds is not known. Read sequence stops 3 residues before the CDR3 end, and the germline J gene provides the missing end. Sequenced by immunoSEQ multiplex PCR; TCRdb stores in-frame clones only, minus some. The sample presents approximately 37,000 clones, none singletons. Input material: peripheral blood mononuclear cells. This chain links TRBV5-4 with TRBJ2-5, with 8 bases matching TRBD2. This receptor was taken from a person aged 18-70 years in good health. The CDR3 protein is CASSLAGTRSGETQYF. The sequenced CDR3 bases are TGTGCCAGCAGCTTGGCCGGGACTAGATCGGGAGAGACC.